Listed below are T cell receptor beta chains from one sample, sequenced in a study of shared clonotypes between healthy human individuals. Generated by immunoSEQ multiplex PCR, the TCRdb table keeps only in-frame clones and is missing some. The sample has more than 1 million clones; about 84% are singletons. Sequenced material: memory CD4+ T cells from PBMCs. These receptors were taken from a man aged 18-30 years in good health. Some clones in this sample may be carry-over from other donors' samples. The CDR3 runs from the conserved cysteine through the conserved F or W. Fields, in order: clone size, V gene, D gene, J gene, CDR3 protein, CDR3 DNA. A D gene is named only where the DNA matches it firmly. Clone size, where shown, is once, few, many, or a class for clones that have expanded.

clone size: NA; V gene: TRBV7-9; D gene: NA; J gene: TRBJ1-2; CDR3 protein: CASRPQGALDPYGYTF; CDR3 DNA: TGTGCCAGCAGACCCCAAGGGGCGCTGGACCCCTATGGCTACACCTTC
clone size: few; V gene: TRBV30; D gene: NA; J gene: TRBJ1-4; CDR3 protein: CAWRDSSEKLFF; CDR3 DNA: TGTGCCTGGAGAGACAGCTCCGAAAAACTGTTTTTT
clone size: NA; V gene: TRBV28; D gene: NA; J gene: TRBJ1-2; CDR3 protein: CATPYSREGGEDGYTF; CDR3 DNA: TGTGCCACCCCCTATAGTCGGGAGGGAGGTGAGGATGGCTACACCTTC
clone size: NA; V gene: TRBV11-2; D gene: NA; J gene: TRBJ1-2; CDR3 protein: CASSSGPEGGYTF; CDR3 DNA: TGTGCCAGCAGCTCCGGACCCGAGGGGGGCTACACCTTC
clone size: NA; V gene: TRBV5-4; D gene: TRBD2; J gene: TRBJ2-1; CDR3 protein: CASSLGRLAGSEQFF; CDR3 DNA: TGTGCCAGCAGCTTGGGAAGACTAGCGGGAAGTGAGCAGTTCTTC
clone size: NA; V gene: TRBV28; D gene: NA; J gene: TRBJ2-1; CDR3 protein: CASSPYYGTKNNEQFF; CDR3 DNA: TGTGCCAGCAGCCCTTACTACGGGACCAAGAACAATGAGCAGTTCTTC
clone size: NA; V gene: TRBV5-1; D gene: TRBD1; J gene: TRBJ2-5; CDR3 protein: CASSRVGTVIQETQYF; CDR3 DNA: TGCGCCAGCAGCCGAGTCGGGACAGTCATTCAAGAGACCCAGTACTTC
clone size: NA; V gene: TRBV2; D gene: NA; J gene: TRBJ2-5; CDR3 protein: CASCTIQETQYF; CDR3 DNA: TGTGCCAGCTGTACAATCCAAGAGACCCAGTACTTC
clone size: NA; V gene: TRBV6-5; D gene: TRBD1; J gene: TRBJ1-1; CDR3 protein: CASSHRGIGTEAFF; CDR3 DNA: TGTGCCAGCAGCCACAGGGGAATTGGCACTGAAGCTTTCTTT
clone size: NA; V gene: TRBV7-3; D gene: TRBD1; J gene: TRBJ1-1; CDR3 protein: CASSLRDRVNTEAFF; CDR3 DNA: TGTGCCAGCAGCTTACGGGACAGGGTGAACACTGAAGCTTTCTTT
clone size: few; V gene: TRBV7-2; D gene: TRBD2; J gene: TRBJ2-7; CDR3 protein: CASSPGGLAGGQEQYF; CDR3 DNA: TGTGCCAGCAGCCCGGGCGGGCTAGCGGGAGGGCAAGAGCAGTACTTC
clone size: NA; V gene: TRBV19; D gene: NA; J gene: TRBJ1-2; CDR3 protein: CASSPRRAEPRDGYTF; CDR3 DNA: TGTGCCAGTAGTCCCAGGAGGGCAGAGCCTAGAGATGGCTACACCTTC
clone size: NA; V gene: TRBV28; D gene: NA; J gene: TRBJ2-2; CDR3 protein: CASSLWTVSYTGELFF; CDR3 DNA: TGTGCCAGCAGTTTATGGACGGTCTCTTACACCGGGGAGCTGTTTTTT
clone size: once; V gene: TRBV5-1; D gene: NA; J gene: TRBJ1-3; CDR3 protein: CASSLSDNSGNTIYF; CDR3 DNA: TGCGCCAGCAGCTTAAGTGACAACTCTGGAAACACCATATATTTT
clone size: NA; V gene: TRBV7-9; D gene: NA; J gene: TRBJ1-4; CDR3 protein: CASSLGAVNEKLFF; CDR3 DNA: TGTGCCAGCAGCTTAGGGGCAGTTAATGAAAAACTGTTTTTT
clone size: NA; V gene: TRBV29-1; D gene: NA; J gene: TRBJ2-5; CDR3 protein: CSAGHSQETQYF; CDR3 DNA: TGCAGCGCCGGGCACAGTCAAGAGACCCAGTACTTC
clone size: many; V gene: TRBV4-3; D gene: TRBD2; J gene: TRBJ2-3; CDR3 protein: CASSPQGLGLDTQYF; CDR3 DNA: TGCGCCAGCAGCCCACAGGGACTAGGATTGGATACGCAGTATTTT
clone size: NA; V gene: TRBV7-6; D gene: NA; J gene: TRBJ2-5; CDR3 protein: CASSRTTAQETQYF; CDR3 DNA: TGTGCCAGCAGCCGAACGACAGCCCAAGAGACCCAGTACTTC
clone size: NA; V gene: TRBV5-6; D gene: TRBD1; J gene: TRBJ1-2; CDR3 protein: CASSTTTGTGFGYTF; CDR3 DNA: TGTGCCAGCAGTACCACAACCGGGACAGGGTTTGGCTACACCTTC
clone size: NA; V gene: TRBV28; D gene: NA; J gene: TRBJ1-6; CDR3 protein: CASSPDILRGNSPLHF; CDR3 DNA: TGTGCCAGCAGTCCCGACATCCTCCGCGGTAATTCACCCCTCCACTTT
clone size: NA; V gene: TRBV4-1; D gene: NA; J gene: TRBJ2-3; CDR3 protein: CASSHGVSLGTDTQYF; CDR3 DNA: TGCGCCAGCAGCCACGGGGTGTCGTTGGGCACAGATACGCAGTATTTT
clone size: NA; V gene: TRBV19; D gene: NA; J gene: TRBJ1-5; CDR3 protein: CASSIAREQPQHF; CDR3 DNA: TGTGCCAGTAGTATCGCCAGGGAGCAGCCCCAGCATTTT
clone size: once; V gene: TRBV7-2; D gene: NA; J gene: TRBJ2-1; CDR3 protein: CASSSSLAANEQFF; CDR3 DNA: TGTGCCAGCAGCTCATCCTTAGCAGCTAATGAGCAGTTCTTC
clone size: NA; V gene: TRBV4-1; D gene: TRBD1; J gene: TRBJ1-3; CDR3 protein: CASSQEGGQARGTIYF; CDR3 DNA: TGCGCCAGCAGCCAAGAAGGTGGACAGGCTAGGGGCACCATATATTTT
clone size: NA; V gene: TRBV4-2; D gene: NA; J gene: TRBJ2-7; CDR3 protein: CASSQDRANSYEQYF; CDR3 DNA: TGTGCCAGCAGCCAAGACAGGGCGAACTCCTACGAGCAGTACTTC
clone size: once; V gene: TRBV29-1; D gene: TRBD2; J gene: TRBJ2-3; CDR3 protein: CSVRLAGGPTDTQYF; CDR3 DNA: TGCAGCGTACGACTAGCGGGAGGGCCAACAGATACGCAGTATTTT
clone size: once; V gene: TRBV29-1; D gene: TRBD1; J gene: TRBJ1-2; CDR3 protein: CSVGDRGNYGYTF; CDR3 DNA: TGCAGCGTAGGGGACAGGGGGAACTATGGCTACACCTTC
clone size: NA; V gene: TRBV30; D gene: NA; J gene: TRBJ2-5; CDR3 protein: CAWSVGVQETQYF; CDR3 DNA: TGTGCCTGGAGTGTAGGCGTTCAAGAGACCCAGTACTTC
clone size: NA; V gene: TRBV4-1; D gene: TRBD2; J gene: TRBJ2-3; CDR3 protein: CASSQEGTSGRPRVDTQYF; CDR3 DNA: TGCGCCAGCAGCCAAGAGGGGACTAGCGGGAGGCCTAGGGTAGATACGCAGTATTTT
clone size: NA; V gene: TRBV30; D gene: TRBD1; J gene: TRBJ2-7; CDR3 protein: CAGDRVAYEQYF; CDR3 DNA: TGTGCCGGCGACAGGGTAGCCTACGAGCAGTACTTC
clone size: NA; V gene: TRBV2; D gene: TRBD1; J gene: TRBJ2-5; CDR3 protein: CASSGTGTGGETQYF; CDR3 DNA: TGTGCCAGCAGCGGAACCGGGACAGGAGGAGAGACCCAGTACTTC
clone size: NA; V gene: TRBV11-2; D gene: TRBD1; J gene: TRBJ2-5; CDR3 protein: CASSLGRNRGETQYF; CDR3 DNA: TGTGCCAGCAGCTTAGGTCGTAACAGGGGTGAGACCCAGTACTTC
clone size: once; V gene: TRBV6-5; D gene: NA; J gene: TRBJ1-5; CDR3 protein: CASRPAGNQPQHF; CDR3 DNA: TGTGCCAGCCGTCCCGCAGGGAACCAGCCCCAGCATTTT
clone size: NA; V gene: TRBV28; D gene: TRBD2; J gene: TRBJ2-1; CDR3 protein: CASSLGTSRDNEQFF; CDR3 DNA: TGTGCCAGCAGTTTGGGGACTAGCCGAGACAATGAGCAGTTCTTC
clone size: NA; V gene: TRBV2; D gene: TRBD2; J gene: TRBJ2-3; CDR3 protein: CASNGLAGDTQYF; CDR3 DNA: TGTGCCAGCAATGGACTAGCGGGAGATACGCAGTATTTT
clone size: NA; V gene: TRBV29-1; D gene: NA; J gene: TRBJ2-1; CDR3 protein: CSVEYPSGGGDEQFF; CDR3 DNA: TGCAGCGTCGAGTACCCTAGCGGAGGGGGCGATGAGCAGTTCTTC
clone size: NA; V gene: TRBV6-5; D gene: NA; J gene: TRBJ2-1; CDR3 protein: CASSYDWRALNEQFF; CDR3 DNA: TGTGCCAGCAGTTACGATTGGAGGGCCCTCAATGAGCAGTTCTTC
clone size: NA; V gene: TRBV2; D gene: NA; J gene: TRBJ1-4; CDR3 protein: CASSGSTVEKLFF; CDR3 DNA: TGTGCCAGCAGCGGTTCAACGGTTGAAAAACTGTTTTTT
clone size: NA; V gene: TRBV5-8; D gene: TRBD1; J gene: TRBJ1-2; CDR3 protein: CASSARGGYGYTF; CDR3 DNA: TGTGCCAGCAGCGCCAGGGGGGGCTATGGCTACACCTTC
clone size: NA; V gene: TRBV2; D gene: TRBD1; J gene: TRBJ1-4; CDR3 protein: CASSPLDRGNEKLFF; CDR3 DNA: TGTGCCAGCAGTCCCCTGGACAGGGGTAATGAAAAACTGTTTTTT
clone size: NA; V gene: TRBV7-8; D gene: NA; J gene: TRBJ2-3; CDR3 protein: CASSLGLHDSTDTQYF; CDR3 DNA: TGTGCCAGCAGCTTAGGCCTACACGACAGCACAGATACGCAGTATTTT
clone size: NA; V gene: TRBV10-3; D gene: NA; J gene: TRBJ2-6; CDR3 protein: CAISERRTDVNVLTF; CDR3 DNA: TGTGCCATCAGTGAGCGACGGACAGATGTCAACGTCCTGACTTTC
clone size: few; V gene: TRBV4-2; D gene: TRBD2; J gene: TRBJ2-7; CDR3 protein: CASSQGRTSSSYEQYF; CDR3 DNA: TGTGCCAGCAGCCAGGGGAGGACTAGCAGCTCCTACGAGCAGTACTTC
clone size: NA; V gene: TRBV27; D gene: TRBD1; J gene: TRBJ2-7; CDR3 protein: CASSYRRGIPYEQYF; CDR3 DNA: TGTGCCAGCAGTTACCGCAGGGGGATCCCCTACGAGCAGTACTTC
clone size: NA; V gene: TRBV14; D gene: TRBD1; J gene: TRBJ1-5; CDR3 protein: CASSQINRDRGTNQPQHF; CDR3 DNA: TGTGCCAGCAGCCAGATTAACCGGGACAGGGGCACCAATCAGCCCCAGCATTTT
clone size: NA; V gene: TRBV29-1; D gene: NA; J gene: TRBJ1-4; CDR3 protein: CSVQGHNEKLFF; CDR3 DNA: TGCAGCGTTCAGGGGCATAATGAAAAACTGTTTTTT
clone size: NA; V gene: TRBV14; D gene: TRBD2; J gene: TRBJ2-7; CDR3 protein: CASSLGLAAGGQYF; CDR3 DNA: TGTGCCAGCAGCCTCGGACTAGCGGCCGGGGGACAGTACTTC
clone size: NA; V gene: TRBV5-1; D gene: NA; J gene: TRBJ2-3; CDR3 protein: CASSRSDSASTDTQYF; CDR3 DNA: TGCGCCAGCAGCCGATCAGACTCGGCTAGCACAGATACGCAGTATTTT
clone size: NA; V gene: TRBV28; D gene: NA; J gene: TRBJ2-7; CDR3 protein: CASSPITGISYEQYF; CDR3 DNA: TGTGCCAGCAGTCCTATCACAGGGATATCCTACGAGCAGTACTTC
clone size: NA; V gene: TRBV5-4; D gene: TRBD1; J gene: TRBJ2-7; CDR3 protein: CASSTTGVDEQYF; CDR3 DNA: TGTGCCAGCAGCACGACAGGGGTGGACGAGCAGTACTTC
clone size: NA; V gene: TRBV28; D gene: NA; J gene: TRBJ1-5; CDR3 protein: CASRKGVPQPQHF; CDR3 DNA: TGTGCCAGCAGGAAAGGGGTTCCTCAGCCCCAGCATTTT
clone size: once; V gene: TRBV4-1; D gene: NA; J gene: TRBJ2-3; CDR3 protein: CASSQERGVGNTQYF; CDR3 DNA: TGCGCCAGCAGCCAAGAACGTGGGGTAGGAAATACGCAGTATTTT
clone size: NA; V gene: TRBV19; D gene: NA; J gene: TRBJ1-2; CDR3 protein: CASSRVYGGLSGYTF; CDR3 DNA: TGTGCCAGTAGTAGAGTTTACGGGGGGCTCTCTGGCTACACCTTC
clone size: NA; V gene: TRBV30; D gene: NA; J gene: TRBJ2-7; CDR3 protein: CAWSVPAGFFYEQYF; CDR3 DNA: TGTGCCTGGAGTGTACCGGCAGGGTTCTTCTACGAGCAGTACTTC
clone size: NA; V gene: TRBV7-2; D gene: NA; J gene: TRBJ1-1; CDR3 protein: CASSFRNGNTEAFF; CDR3 DNA: TGTGCCAGCAGCTTCCGCAACGGGAACACTGAAGCTTTCTTT
clone size: NA; V gene: TRBV4-2; D gene: NA; J gene: TRBJ2-3; CDR3 protein: CASSQDVSDTQYF; CDR3 DNA: TGTGCCAGCAGCCAAGATGTTTCAGATACGCAGTATTTT
clone size: NA; V gene: TRBV6-1; D gene: NA; J gene: TRBJ2-1; CDR3 protein: CASSEFGRSTNNEQFF; CDR3 DNA: TGTGCCAGCAGTGAATTCGGGAGATCCACCAACAATGAGCAGTTCTTC
clone size: NA; V gene: TRBV7-8; D gene: TRBD1; J gene: TRBJ1-5; CDR3 protein: CASSVGQGDRQPQHF; CDR3 DNA: TGTGCCAGCAGCGTGGGACAGGGGGATCGTCAGCCCCAGCATTTT
clone size: NA; V gene: TRBV7-9; D gene: TRBD1; J gene: TRBJ2-1; CDR3 protein: CASSRGTGGDDEQFF; CDR3 DNA: TGTGCCAGCAGCAGGGGGACAGGGGGCGACGATGAGCAGTTCTTC